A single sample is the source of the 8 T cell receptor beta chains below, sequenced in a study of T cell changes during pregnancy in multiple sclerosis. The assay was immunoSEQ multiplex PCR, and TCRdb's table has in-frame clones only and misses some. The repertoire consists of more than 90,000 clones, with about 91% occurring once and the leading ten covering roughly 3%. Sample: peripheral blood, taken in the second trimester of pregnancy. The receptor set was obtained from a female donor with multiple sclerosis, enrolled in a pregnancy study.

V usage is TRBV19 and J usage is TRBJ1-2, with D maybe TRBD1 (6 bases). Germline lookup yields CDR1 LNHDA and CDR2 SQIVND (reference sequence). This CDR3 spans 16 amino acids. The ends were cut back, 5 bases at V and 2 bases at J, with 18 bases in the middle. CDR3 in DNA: TGTGCCAGTAGTTTTACCTCATCAGGGGTAAACTATGGCTACACCTTC. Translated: CASSFTSSGVNYGYTF. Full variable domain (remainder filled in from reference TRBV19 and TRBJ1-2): DGGITQSPKYLFRKEGQNVTLSCEQNLNHDAMYWYRQDPGQGLRLIYYSQIVNDFQKGDIAEGYSVSREKKESFPLTVTSAQKNPTAFYLCASSFTSSGVNYGYTFGSGTRLTVV.

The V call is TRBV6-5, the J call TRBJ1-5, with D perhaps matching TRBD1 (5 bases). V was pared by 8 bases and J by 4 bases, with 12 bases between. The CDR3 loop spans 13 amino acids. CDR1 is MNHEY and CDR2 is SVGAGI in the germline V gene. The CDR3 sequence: CASAGTENQPQHF. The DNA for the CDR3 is TGTGCCAGCGCCGGGACTGAAAATCAGCCCCAGCATTTT.

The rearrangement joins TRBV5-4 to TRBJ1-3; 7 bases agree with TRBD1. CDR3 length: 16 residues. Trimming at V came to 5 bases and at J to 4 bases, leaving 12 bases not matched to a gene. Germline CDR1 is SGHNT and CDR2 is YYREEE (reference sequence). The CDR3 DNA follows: TGTGCCAGCAGTCGTGCCGGGACAGACACCGGAAACACCATATATTTT. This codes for CASSRAGTDTGNTIYF.

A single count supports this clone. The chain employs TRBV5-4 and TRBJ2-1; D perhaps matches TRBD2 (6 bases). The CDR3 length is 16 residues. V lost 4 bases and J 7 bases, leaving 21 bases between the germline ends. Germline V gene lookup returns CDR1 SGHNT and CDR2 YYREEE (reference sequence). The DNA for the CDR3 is TGTGCCAGCAGCCCCCCCCGTCGCGGGGCCTTTAATGAGCAGTTCTTC. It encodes CASSPPRRGAFNEQFF.

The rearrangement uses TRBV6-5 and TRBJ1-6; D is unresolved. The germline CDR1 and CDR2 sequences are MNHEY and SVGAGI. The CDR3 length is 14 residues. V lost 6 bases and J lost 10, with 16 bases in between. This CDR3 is CASRSSATGSPLHF. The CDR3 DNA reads TGTGCCAGCAGATCCTCGGCCACGGGGTCACCCCTCCACTTT.

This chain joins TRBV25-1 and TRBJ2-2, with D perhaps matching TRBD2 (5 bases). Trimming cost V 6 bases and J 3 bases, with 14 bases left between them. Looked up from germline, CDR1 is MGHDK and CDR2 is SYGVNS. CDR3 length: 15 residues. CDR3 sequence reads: CASRRASGYTGELFF. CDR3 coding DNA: TGTGCCAGCAGGAGGGCAAGCGGCTACACCGGGGAGCTGTTTTTT.

The CDR3 DNA sequence: TGTGCCAGCATTTCACAGGGCAAGCAGTTCTTC. It specifies CASISQGKQFF. The chain uses TRBV28 and TRBJ2-1, with D tentatively TRBD1 (6 bases). CDR1 MDHEN and CDR2 SYDVKM come from the germline V gene. The V end lost 7 bases, the J end lost 11 bases, and 12 bases lay between the germline ends. The CDR3 runs 11 residues.

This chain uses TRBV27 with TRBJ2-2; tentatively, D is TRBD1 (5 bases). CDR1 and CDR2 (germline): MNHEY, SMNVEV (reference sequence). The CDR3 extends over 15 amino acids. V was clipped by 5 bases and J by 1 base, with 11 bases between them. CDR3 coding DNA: TGTGCCAGCAGTAGTTGGCAGGGGAACACCGGGGAGCTGTTTTTT. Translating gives CASSSWQGNTGELFF.